Sequencing of this TCR beta chain was carried out in a study of blood T cell repertoires in COVID-19. Whole-study context: T cells, B-cell-depleted T cells, or PBMCs provided the cDNA or gDNA that served as material.

Method: immunoSEQ multiplex PCR; TCRdb's copy keeps in-frame clones and lacks some. This sample has about 260,000 clones, with about 80% found just once. Trimming pared 2 bases from V and 7 bases from J, leaving 7 bases between. The CDR3 runs 12 residues. The germline CDR1 and CDR2 sequences are KGHDR and SFDVKD. The TCR was taken from a man under 40 with acute COVID-19. The V call is TRBV24-1, the J call TRBJ1-2; D is unresolved. The material sequenced was PBMCs or T cells enriched from blood (not recorded which). CDR3 protein: CATSDWFGGYTF. Written as DNA, the CDR3 is TGTGCCACCAGTGATTGGTTCGGTGGCTACACCTTC.